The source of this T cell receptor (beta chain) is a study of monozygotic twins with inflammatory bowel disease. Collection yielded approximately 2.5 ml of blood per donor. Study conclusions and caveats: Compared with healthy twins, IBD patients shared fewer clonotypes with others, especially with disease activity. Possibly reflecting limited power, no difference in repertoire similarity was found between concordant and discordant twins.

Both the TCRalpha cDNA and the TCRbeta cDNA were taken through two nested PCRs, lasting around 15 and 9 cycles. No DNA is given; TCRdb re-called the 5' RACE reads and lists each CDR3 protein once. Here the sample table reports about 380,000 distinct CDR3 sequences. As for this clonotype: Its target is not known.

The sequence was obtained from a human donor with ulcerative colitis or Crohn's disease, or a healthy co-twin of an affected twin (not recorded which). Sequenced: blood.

CDR3 region: CDSSARTSQETQYF. The chain couples TRBV18 to TRBJ2-5. This CDR3 region has 14 residues. CDR1 and CDR2 from the germline V gene are KGHSH and LQKENI.